The clone carrying this T cell receptor (beta chain) was recorded only once. This table comes from immunoSEQ multiplex PCR, and its TCRdb copy is limited to in-frame clones, with some not included. This table has about 10,000 clones, about nine tenths appearing once. This record belongs to a study of somatic mutations in cytotoxic T cells in rheumatoid arthritis. Whole-study context: The researchers flow-sorted some T-cell populations stained with V beta antibodies and got nearly 100% purity, and these included V beta1+ cells sequenced for TCRB.

Germline V gene data show CDR1 as MGHRA and CDR2 as YSYEKL. V lost 4 bases to trimming and J lost 4 bases; unmatched junction nucleotides: 10. This CDR3 comprises 16 residues. The material sequenced was CD8+ T cells sorted from blood. The V gene is TRBV4-1, the J gene TRBJ2-3, with 8 bases identical to TRBD2. The sequence came from a young woman with rheumatoid arthritis. CDR3 loop: CASSPRTSPGADTQYF. DNA for the CDR3: TGCGCCAGCAGCCCTAGGACTAGCCCGGGGGCAGATACGCAGTATTTT.